The clone carrying this T cell receptor beta chain was observed at least ten times. The data originate from a study of T cells in Graves' hyperthyroidism and ophthalmopathy. V shed 5 bases and J 6 bases; nucleotides not matched to a gene: 7. Germline lookup yields CDR1 SGHVS and CDR2 FNYEAQ. The CDR3 has 15 amino acids. Amplification of TCR beta CDR3 regions used RNA as the template. TCR CDR3 regions were first amplified by RT-PCR with HTBI primers. TCRdb re-called the multiplex PCR reads through MiXCR, storing one row per CDR3 protein. The data contain about 600,000 distinct CDR3 sequences, 15% to 20% of them singletons.

The source of this sequence is a woman in her thirties or forties with Graves' ophthalmopathy. The sample was blood. The chain recombines TRBV7-6 with TRBJ2-1; 10 bases line up with TRBD1. CDR3 region: CASSLGQGIPNEQFF. The CDR3 DNA is TGTGCCAGCAGCCTGGGACAGGGGATACCCAATGAGCAGTTCTTC.